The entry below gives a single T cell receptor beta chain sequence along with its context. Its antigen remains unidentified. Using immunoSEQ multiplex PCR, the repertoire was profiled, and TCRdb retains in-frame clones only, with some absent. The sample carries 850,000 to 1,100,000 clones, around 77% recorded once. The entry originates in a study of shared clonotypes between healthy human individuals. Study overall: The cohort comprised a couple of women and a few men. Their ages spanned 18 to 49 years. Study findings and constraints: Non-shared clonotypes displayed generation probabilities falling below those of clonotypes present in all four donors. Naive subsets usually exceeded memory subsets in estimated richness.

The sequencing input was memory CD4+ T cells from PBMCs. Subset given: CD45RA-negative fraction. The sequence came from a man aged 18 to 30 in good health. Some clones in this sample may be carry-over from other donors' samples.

The CDR3 here is CASSLASLASEQFF. DNA of the CDR3: TGTGCCAGCAGCTTAGCCTCCCTAGCGAGTGAGCAGTTCTTC. The chain links TRBV7-2 to TRBJ2-1; TRBD2 might be the D (6 bases). The CDR3 sequence is 14 residues long. V was cut by 0 bases and J by 9 bases, with 12 bases left in between. CDR1 is SGHTA, CDR2 FQGNSA, per germline. The variable domain in full, with the rest retrieved from reference TRBV7-2 and TRBJ2-1, is GAGVSQSPSNKVTEKGKDVELRCDPISGHTALYWYRQSLGQGLEFLIYFQGNSAPDKSGLPSDRFSAERTGGSVSTLTIQRTQQEDSAVYLCASSLASLASEQFFGPGTRLTVL.